This entry describes one TCR beta chain. This CDR3 spans 14 amino acids. Looked up from germline, CDR1 is SNHLY and CDR2 is FYNNEI. The V gene lost 7 bases and the J gene lost 4 bases, with 14 bases spanning the gap. Methods used by the authors: Counts of nucleated cells, estimated from reference gene primer amplification, were obtained. Some clones are missing from TCRdb's copy, which holds only in-frame ones; the method was immunoSEQ multiplex PCR. D and trimming were read from the DNA, whereas the V and J calls and clone size are those reported in that table. Of approximately 150,000 clones listed, around 83% are singletons. The data belong to a study of blood T cell repertoires in COVID-19. Study-wide background: Whether acute or convalescent, the COVID-19 samples came from the United States, Italy and Spain. PBMCs, B-cell-depleted T cells, or T cells provided the cDNA or gDNA that made up the material.

This chain links TRBV2 with TRBJ1-5, with D maybe TRBD1 (6 bases). The sample comprised peripheral blood. This TCR derives from a woman between 45 and 65 years old in a cohort sampled during active or convalescent COVID-19. The CDR3 is CASKQPGVNQPQHF. CDR3 bases: TGTGCCAGCAAGCAGCCAGGGGTAAATCAGCCCCAGCATTTT.